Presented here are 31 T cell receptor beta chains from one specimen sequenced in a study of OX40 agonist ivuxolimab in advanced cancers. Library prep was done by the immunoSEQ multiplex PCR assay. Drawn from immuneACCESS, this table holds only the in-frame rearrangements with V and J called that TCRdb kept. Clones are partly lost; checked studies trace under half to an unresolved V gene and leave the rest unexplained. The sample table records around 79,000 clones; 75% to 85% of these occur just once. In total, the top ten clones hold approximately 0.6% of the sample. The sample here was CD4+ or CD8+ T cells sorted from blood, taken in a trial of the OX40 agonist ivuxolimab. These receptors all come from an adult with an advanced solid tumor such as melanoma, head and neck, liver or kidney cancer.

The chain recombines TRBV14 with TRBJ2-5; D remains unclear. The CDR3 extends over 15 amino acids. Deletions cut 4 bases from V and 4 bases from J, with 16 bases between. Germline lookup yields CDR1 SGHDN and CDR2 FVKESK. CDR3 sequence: CASSPGRYVGETQYF. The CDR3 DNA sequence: TGTGCCAGCAGCCCCGGACGGTACGTAGGAGAGACCCAGTACTTC.

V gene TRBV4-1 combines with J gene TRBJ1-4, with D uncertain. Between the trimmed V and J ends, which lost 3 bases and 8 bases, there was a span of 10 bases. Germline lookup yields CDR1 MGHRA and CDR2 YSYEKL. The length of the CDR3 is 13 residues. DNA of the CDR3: TGCGCCAGCAGCCACCTACGCAGCGAAAAACTGTTTTTT. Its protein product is CASSHLRSEKLFF.

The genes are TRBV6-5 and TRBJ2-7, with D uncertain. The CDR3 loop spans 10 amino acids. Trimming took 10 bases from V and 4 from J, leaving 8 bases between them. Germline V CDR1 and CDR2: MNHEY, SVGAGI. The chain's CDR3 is CATGTYEQYF. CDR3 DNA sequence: TGTGCCACCGGAACTTACGAGCAGTACTTC.

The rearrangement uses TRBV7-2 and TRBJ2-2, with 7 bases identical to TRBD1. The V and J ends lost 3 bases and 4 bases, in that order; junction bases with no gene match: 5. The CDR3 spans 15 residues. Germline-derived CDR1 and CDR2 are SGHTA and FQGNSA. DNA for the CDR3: TGTGCCAGCAGCTTTCGACAGGGCCCCACCGGGGAGCTGTTTTTT. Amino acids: CASSFRQGPTGELFF.

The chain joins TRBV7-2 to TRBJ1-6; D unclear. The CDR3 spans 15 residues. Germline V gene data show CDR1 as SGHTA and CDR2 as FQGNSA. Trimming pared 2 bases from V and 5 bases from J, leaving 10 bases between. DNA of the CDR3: TGTGCCAGCAGCTTATCCCCGGTGAATAATTCACCCCTCCACTTT. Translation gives CASSLSPVNNSPLHF.

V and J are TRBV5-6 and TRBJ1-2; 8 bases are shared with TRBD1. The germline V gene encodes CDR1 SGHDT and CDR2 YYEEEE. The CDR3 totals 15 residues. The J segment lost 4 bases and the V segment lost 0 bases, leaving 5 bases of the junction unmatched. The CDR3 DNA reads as TGTGCCAGCAGCTTGGGAAGGACAGGGTCCTATGGCTACACCTTC. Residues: CASSLGRTGSYGYTF.

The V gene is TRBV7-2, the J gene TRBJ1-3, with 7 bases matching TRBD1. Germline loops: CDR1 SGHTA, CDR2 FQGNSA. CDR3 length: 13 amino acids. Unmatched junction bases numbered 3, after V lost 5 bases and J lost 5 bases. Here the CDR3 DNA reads TGTGCCAGCAGCCAGGACAGGAGAAACACCATATATTTT. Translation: CASSQDRRNTIYF.

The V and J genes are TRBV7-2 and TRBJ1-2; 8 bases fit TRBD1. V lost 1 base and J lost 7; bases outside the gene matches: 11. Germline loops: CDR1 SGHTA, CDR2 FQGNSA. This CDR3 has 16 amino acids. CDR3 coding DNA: TGTGCCAGCAGCTTAGAGAGACAGGGGATGAGAAGTGGCTACACCTTC. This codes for CASSLERQGMRSGYTF.

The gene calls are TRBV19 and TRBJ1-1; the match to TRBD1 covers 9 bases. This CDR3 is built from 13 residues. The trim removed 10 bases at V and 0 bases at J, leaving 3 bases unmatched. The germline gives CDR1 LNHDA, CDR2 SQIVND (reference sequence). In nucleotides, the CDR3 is TGTGCCACGGGACAGGGATTGAACACTGAAGCTTTCTTT. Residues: CATGQGLNTEAFF.

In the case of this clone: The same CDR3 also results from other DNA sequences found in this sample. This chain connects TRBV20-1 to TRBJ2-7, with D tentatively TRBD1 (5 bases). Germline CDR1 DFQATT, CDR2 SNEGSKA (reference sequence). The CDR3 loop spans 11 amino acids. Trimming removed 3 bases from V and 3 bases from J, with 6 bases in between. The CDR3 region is CSASDSYEQYF. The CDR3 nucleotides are TGCAGTGCTAGCGACAGCTACGAGCAGTACTTC.

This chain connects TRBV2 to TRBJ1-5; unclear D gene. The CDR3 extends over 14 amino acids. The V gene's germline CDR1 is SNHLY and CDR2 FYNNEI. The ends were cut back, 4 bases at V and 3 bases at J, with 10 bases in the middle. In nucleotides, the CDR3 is TGTGCCAGCAGTGGTGGTCAGCTCAATCAGCCCCAGCATTTT. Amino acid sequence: CASSGGQLNQPQHF.

The CDR3 DNA sequence: TGTGCCAGCAGTTACTCGACGGGGGAGACCCAGTACTTC. This encodes CASSYSTGETQYF. The genes are TRBV6-5 and TRBJ2-5, with D perhaps matching TRBD2 (5 bases). From germline, CDR1 is MNHEY and CDR2 SVGAGI. Deletions cut 0 bases from V and 5 bases from J, with 7 bases between. CDR3 length equals 13 residues.

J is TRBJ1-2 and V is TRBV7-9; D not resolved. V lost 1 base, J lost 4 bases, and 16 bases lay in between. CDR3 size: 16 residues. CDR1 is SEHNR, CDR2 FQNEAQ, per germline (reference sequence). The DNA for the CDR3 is TGTGCCAGCAGCTTAGTTCCAAGGAACAGCTTCTATGGCTACACCTTC. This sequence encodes CASSLVPRNSFYGYTF.

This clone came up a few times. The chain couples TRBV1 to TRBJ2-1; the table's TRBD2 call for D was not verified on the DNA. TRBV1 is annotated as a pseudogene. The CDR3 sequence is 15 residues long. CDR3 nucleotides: TGCACCAGCAGCCAAGCCGTCGGGGGGGCCGATGAGCAGTTCTTC. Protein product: CTSSQAVGGADEQFF.

CDR3: CASSPDLAGLRRDTQYF. CDR3 sequence (DNA): TGTGCCAGCAGCCCGGACCTAGCGGGATTAAGAAGAGATACGCAGTATTTT. The chain has TRBV7-2 and TRBJ2-3, with 9 bases matching TRBD2. The V segment lost 5 bases and the J segment 5 bases; nucleotides outside the gene matches: 14. CDR1 SGHTA and CDR2 FQGNSA come from the germline V gene. The CDR3 loop spans 17 amino acids.

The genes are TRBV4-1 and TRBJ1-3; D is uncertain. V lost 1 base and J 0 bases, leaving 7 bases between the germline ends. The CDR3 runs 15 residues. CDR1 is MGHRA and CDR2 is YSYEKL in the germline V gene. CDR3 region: CASSQGTDSGNTIYF. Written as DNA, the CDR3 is TGCGCCAGCAGCCAAGGCACAGACTCTGGAAACACCATATATTTT.

The DNA of the CDR3 is TGTGCCAGCAGCTTGACGGGGCTCCGTTCGAGCCCCCTCCACTTT. It is translated as CASSLTGLRSSPLHF. This rearrangement joins TRBV7-3 to TRBJ1-6; the D gene is possibly TRBD1 (5 bases). This CDR3 contains 15 residues. V lost 3 bases, J lost 13 bases, and 19 bases lay in between. Looked up from germline, CDR1 is SGHTA and CDR2 is FQGTGA.

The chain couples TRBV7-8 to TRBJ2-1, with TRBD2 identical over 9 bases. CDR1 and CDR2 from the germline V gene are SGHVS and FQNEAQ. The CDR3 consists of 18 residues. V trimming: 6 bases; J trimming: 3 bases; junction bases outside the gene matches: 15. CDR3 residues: CASRPTWAGGRHYNEQFF. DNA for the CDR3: TGTGCCAGCAGACCCACCTGGGCGGGGGGGAGACACTACAATGAGCAGTTCTTC.

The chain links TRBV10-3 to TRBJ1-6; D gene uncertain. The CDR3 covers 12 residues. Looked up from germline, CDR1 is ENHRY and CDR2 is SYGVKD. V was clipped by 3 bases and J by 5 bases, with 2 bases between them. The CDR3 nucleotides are TGTGCCATCAGTGAAAATAATTCACCCCTCCACTTT. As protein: CAISENNSPLHF.

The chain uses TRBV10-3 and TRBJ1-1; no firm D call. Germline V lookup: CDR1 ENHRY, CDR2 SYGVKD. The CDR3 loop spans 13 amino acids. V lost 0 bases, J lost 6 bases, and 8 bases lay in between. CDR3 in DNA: TGTGCCATCAGTGAGTCGCCCACCGCTGAAGCTTTCTTT. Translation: CAISESPTAEAFF.

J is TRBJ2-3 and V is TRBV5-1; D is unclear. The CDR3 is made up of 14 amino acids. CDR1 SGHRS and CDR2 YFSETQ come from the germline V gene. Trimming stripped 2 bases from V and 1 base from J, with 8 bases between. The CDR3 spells CASSFYERTDTQYF. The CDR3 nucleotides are TGCGCCAGCAGCTTCTACGAGCGCACAGATACGCAGTATTTT.

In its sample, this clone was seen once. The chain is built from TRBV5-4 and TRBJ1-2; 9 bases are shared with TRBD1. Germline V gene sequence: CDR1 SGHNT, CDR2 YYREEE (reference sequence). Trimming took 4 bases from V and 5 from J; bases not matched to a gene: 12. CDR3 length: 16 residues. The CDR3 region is CASSDLDRGFRYGYTF. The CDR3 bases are TGTGCCAGCAGCGACCTGGACAGGGGCTTTCGGTATGGCTACACCTTC. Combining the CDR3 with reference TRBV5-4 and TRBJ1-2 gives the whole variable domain ETGVTQSPTHLIKTRGQQVTLRCSSQSGHNTVSWYQQALGQGPQFIFQYYREEENGRGNFPPRFSGLQFPNYSSELNVNALELDDSALYLCASSDLDRGFRYGYTFGSGTRLTVV.

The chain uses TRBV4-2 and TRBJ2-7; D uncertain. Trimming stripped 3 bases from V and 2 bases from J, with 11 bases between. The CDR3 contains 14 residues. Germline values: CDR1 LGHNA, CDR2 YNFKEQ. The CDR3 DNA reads TGTGCCAGCAGCCAGCAGGTCTCGGCCTACGAGCAGTACTTC. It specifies CASSQQVSAYEQYF.

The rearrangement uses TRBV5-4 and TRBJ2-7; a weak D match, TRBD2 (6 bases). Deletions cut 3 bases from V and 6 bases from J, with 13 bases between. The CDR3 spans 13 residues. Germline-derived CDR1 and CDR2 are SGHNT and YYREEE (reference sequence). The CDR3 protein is CASSSPRGGEQYF. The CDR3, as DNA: TGTGCCAGCAGCTCCCCGAGGGGAGGCGAGCAGTACTTC.

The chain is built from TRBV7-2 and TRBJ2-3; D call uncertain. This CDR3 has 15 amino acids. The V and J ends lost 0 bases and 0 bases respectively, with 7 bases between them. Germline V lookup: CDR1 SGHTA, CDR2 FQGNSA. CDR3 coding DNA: TGTGCCAGCAGCTTAGCATATACCAGCACAGATACGCAGTATTTT. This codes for CASSLAYTSTDTQYF.

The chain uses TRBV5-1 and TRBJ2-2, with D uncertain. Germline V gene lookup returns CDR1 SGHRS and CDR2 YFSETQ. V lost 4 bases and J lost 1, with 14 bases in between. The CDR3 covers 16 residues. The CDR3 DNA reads TGCGCCAGCAGCCCCCAGTCGGGTATGAACACCGGGGAGCTGTTTTTT. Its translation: CASSPQSGMNTGELFF.

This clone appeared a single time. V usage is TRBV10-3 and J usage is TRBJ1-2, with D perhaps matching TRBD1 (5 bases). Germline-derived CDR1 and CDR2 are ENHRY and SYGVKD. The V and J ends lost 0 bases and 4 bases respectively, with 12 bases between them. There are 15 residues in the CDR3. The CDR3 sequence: CAISESMTAFYGYTF. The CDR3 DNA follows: TGTGCCATCAGTGAGTCGATGACAGCTTTCTATGGCTACACCTTC.

CDR3 nucleotides: TGTGCCAGCTCATGGGTAGCGGTAAACACAGATACGCAGTATTTT. The encoded protein is CASSWVAVNTDTQYF. The chain carries TRBV18 and TRBJ2-3, with D possibly matching TRBD2 (6 bases). Germline loops: CDR1 KGHSH, CDR2 LQKENI. Deletions cut 5 bases from V and 2 bases from J, with 14 bases between. This CDR3 is 15 amino acids long.

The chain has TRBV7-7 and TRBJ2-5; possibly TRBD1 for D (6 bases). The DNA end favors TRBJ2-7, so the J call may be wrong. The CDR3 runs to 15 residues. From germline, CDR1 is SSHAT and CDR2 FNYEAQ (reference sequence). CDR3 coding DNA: TGTGCCAGCAGCTTAGCGAAAGGGGGTACCTACGAGCAGTACTTC. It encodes CASSLAKGGTYEQYF.

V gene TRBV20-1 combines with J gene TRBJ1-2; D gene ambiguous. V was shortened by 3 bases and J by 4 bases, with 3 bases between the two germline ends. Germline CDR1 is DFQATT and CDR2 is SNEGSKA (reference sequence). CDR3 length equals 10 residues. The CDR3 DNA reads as TGCAGTGCTAGGGCCTATGGCTACACCTTC. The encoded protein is CSARAYGYTF.

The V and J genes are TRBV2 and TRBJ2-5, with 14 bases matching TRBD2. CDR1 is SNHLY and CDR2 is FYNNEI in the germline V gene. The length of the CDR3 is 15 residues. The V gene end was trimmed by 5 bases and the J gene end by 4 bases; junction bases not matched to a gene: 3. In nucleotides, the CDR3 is TGTGCCAGCAGTATGACTAGCGGGGGGGGAGAGACCCAGTACTTC. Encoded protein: CASSMTSGGGETQYF. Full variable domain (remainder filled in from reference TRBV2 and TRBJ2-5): EPEVTQTPSHQVTQMGQEVILRCVPISNHLYFYWYRQILGQKVEFLVSFYNNEISEKSEIFDDQFSVERPDGSNFTLKIRSTKLEDSAMYFCASSMTSGGGETQYFGPGTRLLVL.